This TCR beta chain was found in a study of blood T cells in healthy people across ages. A sample-barcoded 5' primer and a J-beta primer mix were used in a second PCR of roughly 7 to 12 cycles. One entry per CDR3 protein, called by TCRdb with MiXCR from the 5' RACE reads. Here the sample spans about 670,000 distinct CDR3 sequences, approximately 40% being singletons. V was cut by 4 bases and J by 3 bases, with 7 bases left in between. The CDR3 is 13 residues long. The germline V gene has CDR1 MNHEY and CDR2 SVGEGT. This clonotype showed up just once. The rearrangement joins TRBV6-2 or TRBV6-3 to TRBJ1-5; no firm D call. Source material: blood. This TCR was recovered from a man aged 80 or over in good health. The CDR3 here is CASSSNTNQPQHF. DNA for the CDR3: TGTGCCAGCAGTTCCAACACCAATCAGCCCCAGCATTTT.